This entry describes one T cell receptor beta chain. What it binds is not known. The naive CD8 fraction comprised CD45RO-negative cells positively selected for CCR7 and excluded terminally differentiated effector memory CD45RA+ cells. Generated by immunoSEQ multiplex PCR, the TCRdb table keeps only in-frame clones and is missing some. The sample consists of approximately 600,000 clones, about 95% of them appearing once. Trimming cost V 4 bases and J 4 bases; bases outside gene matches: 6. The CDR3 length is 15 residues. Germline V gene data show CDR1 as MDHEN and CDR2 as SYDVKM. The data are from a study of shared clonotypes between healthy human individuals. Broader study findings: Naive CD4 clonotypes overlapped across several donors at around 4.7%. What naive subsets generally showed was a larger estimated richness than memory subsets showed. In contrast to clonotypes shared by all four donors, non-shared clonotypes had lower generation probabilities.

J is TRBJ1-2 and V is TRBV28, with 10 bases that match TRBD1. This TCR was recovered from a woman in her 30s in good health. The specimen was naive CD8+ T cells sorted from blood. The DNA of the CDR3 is TGTGCCAGCAGTTGGGGACAGGGGCATTTCTATGGCTACACCTTC. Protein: CASSWGQGHFYGYTF.